The entry below describes one T cell receptor (beta chain). There is no known antigen for this receptor. Per-base quality was not reported, and no clone a single base away is much larger than it. The time point label, as the study defines it: baseline before first vaccination. The vaccinee samples were drawn from two UK trials, COV001 and COV002, one of which was a single-blind randomized controlled phase 2/3 trial testing AZD1222 (ChAdOx1 nCoV-19) in healthy adults. For TCRbeta chain sequencing, PBMC samples from trial participants were taken at day 0 and at day 28 after the second dose. These data belong to a study of T cell responses to AZD1222 COVID-19 vaccine (dated by TCRdb to the early 2020s). As for the study more broadly: AZD1222 recipients with second doses at about 4 weeks or about 12 weeks were pooled, because spike-specific TCR depth and breadth did not differ between schedules. A total of just over 230 trial participants underwent TCR sequencing, of whom under 220 had received two doses of AZD1222 and some 25 had received two doses of the MenACWY control vaccine. Trial participants were enrolled by age into subgroups of 18-55, 56-69 and 70-plus years, and about 150, 27 and 61 TCR-sequenced participants, respectively, were included in these subgroups.

The CDR3 regions of human TCRbeta chains were analyzed by immunosequencing. The paper's data handling went like this. Repertoire TCRs were checked for matches against a reference library of SARS-CoV-2-specific TCRs that had been generated using the MIRA antigen-specificity platform. Breadth meant the fraction of unique TCRs that were SARS-CoV-2-associated, whereas depth meant the fraction of total T cells that were SARS-CoV-2-associated. Using the MIRA data, every spike-specific TCR was mapped to the spike region that the TCR reacted to and assigned to either a CD4 or a CD8 class. Log10-transformed breadth and depth values were compared by one-way ANOVA with Sidak's multiple comparisons tests. The clones in this table, taken by TCRdb from immuneACCESS, are in-frame only. Not every clone is retained; where verified, under half of the shortfall comes from an unresolved V gene, and the cause of the rest is unknown. The V and J calls and the clone size are those of that table, but D and trimming were determined from the DNA. The sample table contains 110,000 or so clones; only one count was recorded for 90% to 95% of them. 7.5% of the sample comes from the top ten.

Points the paper makes about the study in general: The vaccine-associated CD4 TCRs covered the entire spike protein, and the dominant responses fell in regions 160-218 and 743-854. Only six AZD1222 recipients were SARS-CoV-2 seropositive at baseline, limiting conclusions about previously exposed vaccinees. Because no day 14 peak-response samples were available, the repertoires could be characterized only after the peak T cell response. Nearly half of unique spike-specific TCRs reportedly recognized epitopes outside regions mutated in the B.1.351 and B.1.1.7 variants. Spike-specific TCR breadth and depth rose significantly after two AZD1222 doses compared with day 0 and with MenACWY recipients. Participants were mostly white British, with more females than males. The authors suggested clonal diversity may have been underestimated. The 56-69-year group was small, and its depth increase did not reach significance, likely because of low power.

This receptor was identified in an adult in good health. The sequences come from peripheral blood, collected on day 0 of AZD1222 vaccination.

The DNA sequence is as follows: TGTGCCAGTAGTCTTGCCGGGACTAACTTAATAGGCACTGAAGCTTTCTTT. Its translation reads: CASSLAGTNLIGTEAFF. The sequence links TRBV19 to TRBJ1-1, and TRBD1 may be the D gene, going by 5 matching bases. Trimming at the junction amounts to 5 bases on V and 4 bases on J, and the germline ends lie 23 bases apart. Looking up the germline V gene (reference sequence) yields CDR1 LNHDA and CDR2 SQIVND. Counted from cysteine to phenylalanine, this CDR3 has 17 amino acids. The sequence is cut down to CDR3 DNA, 51 bases in frame from base 1.